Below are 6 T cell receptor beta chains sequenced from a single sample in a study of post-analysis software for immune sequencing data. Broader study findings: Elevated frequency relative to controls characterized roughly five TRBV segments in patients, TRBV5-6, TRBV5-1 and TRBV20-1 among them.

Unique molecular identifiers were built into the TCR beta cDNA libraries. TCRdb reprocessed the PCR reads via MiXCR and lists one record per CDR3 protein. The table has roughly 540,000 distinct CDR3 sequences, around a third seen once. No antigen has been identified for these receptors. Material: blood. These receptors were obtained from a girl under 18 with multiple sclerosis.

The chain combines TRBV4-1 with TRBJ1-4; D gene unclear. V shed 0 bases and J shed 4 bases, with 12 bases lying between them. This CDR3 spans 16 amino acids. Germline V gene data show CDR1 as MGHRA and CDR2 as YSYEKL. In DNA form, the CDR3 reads TGCGCCAGCAGCCAAGATAGGGAAAGGGTTAATGAAAAACTGTTTTTT. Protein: CASSQDRERVNEKLFF.

CDR3 sequence: CASSLRTDEQFF. The CDR3 nucleotides read TGTGCCAGCAGCCTCCGGACTGATGAGCAGTTCTTC. The V and J genes are TRBV5-6 and TRBJ2-1; D perhaps matches TRBD2 (5 bases). Trimming took off 4 bases at V and 8 bases at J, with 10 bases between the two ends. Germline V CDR1 and CDR2: SGHDT, YYEEEE. There are 12 residues in the CDR3.

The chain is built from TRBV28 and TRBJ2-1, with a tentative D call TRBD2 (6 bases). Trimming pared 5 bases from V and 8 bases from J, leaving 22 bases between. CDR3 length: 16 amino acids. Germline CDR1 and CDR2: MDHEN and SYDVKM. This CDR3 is CASSLSRVRRAHEQFF. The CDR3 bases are TGTGCCAGCAGTCTCTCCCGGGTCCGGAGGGCCCATGAGCAGTTCTTC.

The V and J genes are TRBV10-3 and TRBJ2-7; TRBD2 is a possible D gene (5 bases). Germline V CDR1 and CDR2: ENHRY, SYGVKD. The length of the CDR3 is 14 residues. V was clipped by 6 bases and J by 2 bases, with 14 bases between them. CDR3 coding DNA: TGTGCCATCAGCCCGGGGTCCGATCCCTACGAGCAGTACTTC. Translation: CAISPGSDPYEQYF.

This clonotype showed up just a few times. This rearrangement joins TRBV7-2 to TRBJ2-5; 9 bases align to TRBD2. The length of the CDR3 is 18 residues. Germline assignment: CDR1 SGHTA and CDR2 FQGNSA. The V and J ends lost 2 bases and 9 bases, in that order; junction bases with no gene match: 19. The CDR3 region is CASSLTAGGVARPFAQYF. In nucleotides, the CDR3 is TGTGCCAGCAGCTTAACAGCGGGGGGCGTTGCGAGACCCTTCGCCCAGTACTTC.

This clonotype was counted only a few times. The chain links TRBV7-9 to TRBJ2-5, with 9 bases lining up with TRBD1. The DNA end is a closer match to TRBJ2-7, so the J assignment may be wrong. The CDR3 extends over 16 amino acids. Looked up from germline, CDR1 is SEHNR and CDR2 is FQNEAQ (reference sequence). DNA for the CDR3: TGTGCCAGCAGCTTAACGTCCGGGACAGGGTCATACGAGCAGTACTTC. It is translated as CASSLTSGTGSYEQYF.